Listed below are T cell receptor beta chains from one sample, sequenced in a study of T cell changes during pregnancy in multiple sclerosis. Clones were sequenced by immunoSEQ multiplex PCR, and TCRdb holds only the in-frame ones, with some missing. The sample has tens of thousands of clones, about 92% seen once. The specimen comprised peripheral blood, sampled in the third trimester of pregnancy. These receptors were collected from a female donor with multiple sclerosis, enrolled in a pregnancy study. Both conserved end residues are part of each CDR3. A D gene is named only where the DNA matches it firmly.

CDR3aa: CAWRLKAGANNYEQYF; v_gene: TRBV30; d_gene: NA
CDR3aa: CASSLGGTPSYNEQFF; v_gene: TRBV7-3; d_gene: NA
CDR3aa: CATQDRVNQGYTF; v_gene: TRBV28; d_gene: TRBD1
CDR3aa: CASSYGQGQETQYF; v_gene: TRBV5-1; d_gene: TRBD1
CDR3aa: CASSLETGGWEQYF; v_gene: TRBV7-6; d_gene: TRBD1
CDR3aa: CASSQGAGLQPQHF; v_gene: TRBV4-1; d_gene: NA
CDR3aa: CASSPPTGGYQETQYF; v_gene: TRBV18; d_gene: TRBD1
CDR3aa: CASSQDRDNQPQHF; v_gene: TRBV19; d_gene: TRBD1
CDR3aa: CASSLSYENYGYTF; v_gene: TRBV27; d_gene: NA
CDR3aa: CASSVRDSQETQYF; v_gene: TRBV5-1; d_gene: TRBD1
CDR3aa: CASSEAGGGSYNEQFF; v_gene: TRBV6-1; d_gene: TRBD2
CDR3aa: CASSFNGGSGNTIYF; v_gene: TRBV5-1; d_gene: NA
CDR3aa: CASSQVWYGIYNEQFF; v_gene: TRBV14; d_gene: NA
CDR3aa: CASSLGQAVTEQYF; v_gene: TRBV11-2; d_gene: TRBD1
CDR3aa: CASSVAGSGPNEQFF; v_gene: TRBV9; d_gene: NA
CDR3aa: CASSGTGKTYF; v_gene: TRBV2; d_gene: TRBD1
CDR3aa: CAWNAGIGTDTQYF; v_gene: TRBV30; d_gene: NA
CDR3aa: CASSLGRGMNTEAFF; v_gene: TRBV5-4; d_gene: NA